These 18 T cell receptor beta chains share one sample of origin, sequenced in a study of control samples from healthy donors and cancer patients. Assay: immunoSEQ multiplex PCR; the TCRdb copy retains only in-frame clones and omits some. The table has about 160,000 clones, 92% seen once. Sequencing was performed on blood. All receptors come from a woman in her thirties in good health.

V usage is TRBV20-1 and J usage is TRBJ2-3; D not resolved. V lost 7 bases to trimming and J lost 4 bases, with 6 bases between them. The CDR3 is 10 amino acids. Germline CDR1 reads DFQATT; CDR2 reads SNEGSKA (reference sequence). CDR3 sequence reads: CSVLSDTQYF. CDR3 bases: TGCAGTGTGTTGTCAGATACGCAGTATTTT.

The chain couples TRBV9 to TRBJ2-1; 11 bases fit TRBD2. The germline V gene has CDR1 SGDLS and CDR2 YYNGEE. The CDR3 covers 13 residues. After removal of 8 bases from V and 8 bases from J, the junction contained 6 bases not matched to a gene. CDR3 residues: CASGTSGYHEQFF. CDR3 bases: TGTGCCAGTGGGACTAGCGGTTACCATGAGCAGTTCTTC.

The rearrangement links TRBV9 to TRBJ2-1; D could derive from TRBD1 or TRBD2 (5 bases each). V lost 2 bases and J 0 bases, leaving 12 bases between the germline ends. This CDR3 is 16 amino acids long. CDR1 and CDR2 from the germline V gene are SGDLS and YYNGEE. The CDR3 bases are TGTGCCAGCAGCGTCCTCGGGACCAACTCCTACAATGAGCAGTTCTTC. Protein product: CASSVLGTNSYNEQFF.

This chain uses TRBV27 with TRBJ1-4; a weak D match, TRBD1 (5 bases). The CDR3 contains 15 residues. V was pared by 3 bases and J by 5 bases, with 13 bases between. The germline gives CDR1 MNHEY, CDR2 SMNVEV (reference sequence). The CDR3 DNA follows: TGTGCCAGCAGTTTCGCAGGGAGAAGGAATGAAAAACTGTTTTTT. Its translation is CASSFAGRRNEKLFF.

The chain combines TRBV6-4 with TRBJ2-1; D is uncertain. Germline lookup yields CDR1 MRHNA and CDR2 SNTAGT. The V and J ends lost 4 bases and 3 bases respectively, with 10 bases between them. The CDR3 runs to 14 residues. CDR3 bases: TGTGCCAGCAGTGCTACGGCCGACTACAATGAGCAGTTCTTC. This gives the protein CASSATADYNEQFF.

V gene TRBV5-6 combines with J gene TRBJ2-5; D is unclear. Germline CDR1 is SGHDT and CDR2 is YYEEEE. This CDR3 has 13 amino acids. V lost 4 bases and J lost 5, with 12 bases in between. The CDR3 loop reads CASSPGTRETQYF. In DNA, the CDR3 is TGTGCCAGCAGCCCTGGTACACGGGAGACCCAGTACTTC.

On this clone itself: Other DNA sequences in this sample translate to the same CDR3. V gene TRBV28 combines with J gene TRBJ2-5; no clear D. The CDR3 spans 12 residues. Between the trimmed V and J ends, which lost 3 bases and 2 bases, there was a span of 4 bases. Germline lookup yields CDR1 MDHEN and CDR2 SYDVKM. CDR3: CASSFRQETQYF. Written as DNA, the CDR3 is TGTGCCAGCAGTTTCAGGCAAGAGACCCAGTACTTC.

The chain joins TRBV5-4 to TRBJ1-1, with no clear D. The CDR3 loop spans 14 amino acids. Trimming removed 1 base at V and 3 bases at J, with 10 bases between. Per the germline V gene, CDR1 is SGHNT and CDR2 is YYREEE (reference sequence). CDR3 region: CASSLSGLHTEAFF. CDR3 coding DNA: TGTGCCAGCAGCTTGTCAGGTCTTCACACTGAAGCTTTCTTT.

This chain joins TRBV29-1 and TRBJ1-3; 9 nucleotides align to TRBD1. V gave up 6 bases and J gave up 0 bases; unmatched junction bases: 6. CDR1 is SQVTM, CDR2 ANQGSEA, per germline. This CDR3 spans 15 amino acids. CDR3 nucleotide sequence: TGCAGCGTGGGACAGGGTTCCCACTCTGGAAACACCATATATTTT. Encoded protein: CSVGQGSHSGNTIYF.

The DNA for the CDR3 is TGTGCCAGCAGCGCCCACTGGACAGGGGACTATAATTCACCCCTCCACTTT. It encodes CASSAHWTGDYNSPLHF. This chain joins TRBV5-5 and TRBJ1-6, with 9 nucleotides matching TRBD1. The germline V gene has CDR1 SGHKS and CDR2 YYEKEE (reference sequence). This CDR3 is built from 17 residues. V gave up 4 bases and J gave up 3 bases; unmatched junction bases: 8.

The chain carries TRBV4-3 and TRBJ1-1; weak D call: TRBD1 (5 bases). CDR1 and CDR2 from the germline V gene are LGHNA and YSLEER. The CDR3 is 15 residues long. V gave up 3 bases and J gave up 0 bases, with 11 bases separating them. CDR3 sequence (DNA): TGCGCCAGCAGCCATGACAGATTCATGAACACTGAAGCTTTCTTT. It is translated as CASSHDRFMNTEAFF.

The CDR3 region is CSVDGPGVDTQYF. CDR3 DNA sequence: TGCAGCGTTGACGGCCCCGGGGTAGATACGCAGTATTTT. The chain has TRBV29-1 and TRBJ2-3; TRBD2 might be the D (5 bases). Per germline, CDR1 SQVTM and CDR2 ANQGSEA. The length of the CDR3 is 13 residues. V gave up 3 bases and J gave up 5 bases, with 12 bases separating them.

This clone was counted once. At the DNA level, this CDR3 is encoded by other sequences in the same sample as well. The gene calls are TRBV9 and TRBJ2-2, with a possible D match to TRBD2 (6 bases). Trimming left V 2 bases short and J 5 bases short, with 10 bases between. The CDR3 sequence is 14 residues long. Per germline, CDR1 SGDLS and CDR2 YYNGEE. CDR3 region: CASSVGGGTGELFF. The DNA of the CDR3 is TGTGCCAGCAGCGTGGGGGGAGGAACCGGGGAGCTGTTTTTT.

The chain uses TRBV4-1 and TRBJ2-1; 11 nucleotides align to TRBD2. Germline assignment: CDR1 MGHRA and CDR2 YSYEKL. CDR3 size: 19 residues. V lost 3 bases and J lost 4; bases outside the gene matches: 14. The CDR3 is CASSHLLKSGTSGYNEQFF. For the CDR3, the DNA is TGCGCCAGCAGCCATCTTTTGAAATCAGGGACTAGCGGTTACAATGAGCAGTTCTTC.

This chain connects TRBV18 to TRBJ1-3; maybe TRBD1 (5 bases). The CDR3 loop spans 17 amino acids. Germline V gene lookup returns CDR1 KGHSH and CDR2 LQKENI. Trimming left V 6 bases short and J 0 bases short, with 18 bases between. The CDR3 nucleotides are TGTGCCAGCTCCCCGGGACCGTTACCCAGCTCTGGAAACACCATATATTTT. Protein product: CASSPGPLPSSGNTIYF.

The V call is TRBV6-1, the J call TRBJ1-3, with D perhaps matching TRBD1 (6 bases). CDR1 and CDR2 from the germline V gene are MNHNS and SASEGT. Trimming stripped 4 bases from V and 0 bases from J, with 13 bases between. CDR3 length: 16 amino acids. CDR3 sequence (DNA): TGTGCCAGCAGTGCTAGACAGGCGAACTCTGGAAACACCATATATTTT. Amino acid sequence: CASSARQANSGNTIYF.

The chain uses TRBV5-4 and TRBJ1-4; TRBD1 is a possible D gene (5 bases). Trimming removed 4 bases at V and 8 bases at J, with 18 bases between. This CDR3 contains 15 residues. Per the germline V gene, CDR1 is SGHNT and CDR2 is YYREEE (reference sequence). The CDR3 spells CASSPALGESEKLFF. The CDR3 nucleotides read TGTGCCAGCAGCCCCGCTTTGGGGGAATCCGAAAAACTGTTTTTT.

The V call is TRBV19, the J call TRBJ2-1, with D perhaps matching TRBD1 or TRBD2 (6 bases each). V dropped 11 bases and J dropped 10 bases, with 15 bases sitting between them. This CDR3 has 11 amino acids. Germline values: CDR1 LNHDA, CDR2 SQIVND (reference sequence). The CDR3 protein is CARNTGREQFF. Here the CDR3 DNA reads TGTGCCCGCAATACAGGGAGGGAGCAGTTCTTC. Full variable domain (rest looked up from reference TRBV19 and TRBJ2-1): DGGITQSPKYLFRKEGQNVTLSCEQNLNHDAMYWYRQDPGQGLRLIYYSQIVNDFQKGDIAEGYSVSREKKESFPLTVTSAQKNPTAFYLCARNTGREQFFGPGTRLTVL.